The 25 T cell receptor beta chains below were found in one sample sequenced in a study of T-cell reconstitution after alpha-beta-depleted transplantation in children. For TCRbeta, the library was prepared with unique molecular identifiers. One entry per CDR3 protein results from TCRdb running MiXCR on the PCR reads. The sample has some 110,000 distinct CDR3 sequences; 10% are singletons. The sample here was PBMCs, taken before TCRalphabeta/CD19-depleted stem cell transplant. These receptors were collected from a boy between 2 and 10 years old with acute lymphoblastic leukemia, due to receive a stem cell transplant.

V and J are TRBV20-1 and TRBJ2-1; 9 bases agree with TRBD2. The germline CDR1 and CDR2 sequences are DFQATT and SNEGSKA (reference sequence). V shed 6 bases and J 4 bases; nucleotides not matched to a gene: 13. The CDR3 runs 16 residues. The CDR3 DNA is TGCAGTGCCAAGGTCAGTAGCGGGGGTTCTTACAATGAGCAGTTCTTC. This translates into CSAKVSSGGSYNEQFF.

This clonotype turned up a few times. J is TRBJ2-5 and V is TRBV2, with 14 bases identical to TRBD2. The J segment lost 5 bases and the V segment lost 6 bases, leaving 5 bases of the junction unmatched. Germline V gene sequence: CDR1 SNHLY, CDR2 FYNNEI. The CDR3 runs 15 residues. The CDR3 coding sequence is TGTGCCAGCAGGGGACTAGCGGGAGACGAGGAGACCCAGTACTTC. Residues: CASRGLAGDEETQYF.

This clonotype has ten or more counts. V gene TRBV7-9 combines with J gene TRBJ2-1; D may be TRBD1 (5 bases). V lost 8 bases to trimming and J lost 7 bases, with 12 bases between them. The CDR3 sequence is 12 residues long. Germline V gene lookup returns CDR1 SEHNR and CDR2 FQNEAQ (reference sequence). CDR3 coding DNA: TGTGCCAGCCTGGGGCTAACTAATGAGCAGTTCTTC. The encoded protein is CASLGLTNEQFF.

This clonotype has a count of ten or more. The chain employs TRBV5-1 and TRBJ2-5; no firm D call. Per germline, CDR1 SGHRS and CDR2 YFSETQ. V shed 2 bases and J shed 3 bases, with 8 bases lying between them. This CDR3 contains 13 residues. Written as DNA, the CDR3 is TGCGCCAGCAGCTTACAGAAGGAAGAGACCCAGTACTTC. Its protein product is CASSLQKEETQYF.

The chain joins TRBV13 to TRBJ2-1, with 10 bases lining up with TRBD1. In germline, CDR1 is PRHDT, CDR2 FYEKMQ (reference sequence). After removal of 5 bases from V and 7 bases from J, the junction contained 2 bases not matched to a gene. The CDR3 sequence is 13 residues long. Written as DNA, the CDR3 is TGTGCCAGCAGCCGGACAGGGGGAAATGAGCAGTTCTTC. Translating gives CASSRTGGNEQFF.

This clonotype has a count of ten or more. The junction departs from the called germline gene at one end, perhaps through a read error. The chain has TRBV7-9 and TRBJ2-1; a weak D match, TRBD2 (6 bases). CDR1 is SEHNR, CDR2 FQNEAQ, per germline (reference sequence). This CDR3 is 11 amino acids long. The DNA of the CDR3 is TGTGCCAGCAGCGCGGGACTGGAGAAGATCTTC. Protein: CASSAGLEKIF.

This clonotype was picked up a small number of times. This chain links TRBV20-1 with TRBJ2-1; D remains unclear. Looked up from germline, CDR1 is DFQATT and CDR2 is SNEGSKA (reference sequence). The CDR3 spans 15 residues. V was shortened by 3 bases and J by 6 bases, with 18 bases between the two germline ends. The CDR3 reads CSASYRSSPINEQFF. The DNA of the CDR3 is TGCAGTGCTAGTTACAGATCGTCTCCGATCAATGAGCAGTTCTTC.

This clonotype was seen ten or more times. The V and J genes are TRBV20-1 and TRBJ2-3, with 8 positions matching TRBD2. V was pared by 3 bases and J by 5 bases, with 1 base of the junction left unmatched. Germline CDR1 is DFQATT and CDR2 is SNEGSKA (reference sequence). The CDR3 is 12 residues long. CDR3 nucleotides: TGCAGTGCTAGTAGCGGGGTAGATACGCAGTATTTT. Translating it yields CSASSGVDTQYF.

The chain joins TRBV5-1 to TRBJ2-1; 9 bases align to TRBD2. Looked up from germline, CDR1 is SGHRS and CDR2 is YFSETQ. The V and J ends lost 4 bases and 4 bases, in that order; junction bases with no gene match: 6. There are 15 residues in the CDR3. The CDR3 sequence: CASSTGLAGYNEQFF. In nucleotides, the CDR3 is TGCGCCAGCAGCACGGGACTAGCAGGATACAATGAGCAGTTCTTC.

This clonotype has ten or more counts. The CDR3: CATLRDRAYGYTF. CDR3 coding DNA: TGTGCCACACTCCGGGACAGGGCATATGGCTACACCTTC. J is TRBJ1-2 and V is TRBV12-3 or TRBV12-4, with TRBD1 identical over 9 bases. CDR3 size: 13 residues. V trimming: 10 bases; J trimming: 5 bases; junction bases outside the gene matches: 8.

This chain uses TRBV6-1 with TRBJ2-7, with 8 bases identical to TRBD2. CDR3 size: 14 residues. The V segment lost 6 bases and the J segment 3 bases; nucleotides outside the gene matches: 7. Germline-derived CDR1 and CDR2 are MNHNS and SASEGT. The CDR3 sequence: CASRGISGNYEQYF. The CDR3 nucleotides are TGTGCCAGCAGGGGGATTAGCGGGAACTACGAGCAGTACTTC.

This clonotype showed up just a few times. This chain uses TRBV20-1 with TRBJ2-6; 14 bases are shared with TRBD2. The V gene's germline CDR1 is DFQATT and CDR2 SNEGSKA (reference sequence). The V gene end was trimmed by 1 base and the J gene end by 2 bases; junction bases not matched to a gene: 4. The CDR3 contains 18 residues. CDR3 amino acids: CSARGLAGGRTGANVLTF. As DNA, the CDR3 is TGCAGTGCTAGAGGACTAGCGGGAGGGCGCACTGGGGCCAACGTCCTGACTTTC.

Concerning this clonotype itself: A much larger clone is a single base away; this may be a read error. In this CDR3 the conserved last residue, phenylalanine or tryptophan, is missing, so a read error is likely. The chain has TRBV29-1 and TRBJ2-3; 8 nucleotides agree with TRBD2. Germline CDR1 is SQVTM and CDR2 is ANQGSEA. Losses at the gene ends were 4 bases for V and 2 bases for J; bases not matched to a gene: 5. This CDR3 is built from 14 residues. CDR3 protein: CSVGIAGLTDTQYS. The CDR3 coding sequence is TGCAGCGTTGGAATAGCGGGACTCACAGATACGCAGTATTCT.

This clonotype was observed a handful of times. The V gene is TRBV7-8, the J gene TRBJ1-2, with 7 bases lining up with TRBD1. CDR3 length equals 14 residues. Per germline, CDR1 SGHVS and CDR2 FQNEAQ. After removal of 5 bases from V and 8 bases from J, the junction contained 11 bases not matched to a gene. As DNA, the CDR3 is TGTGCCAGCAGCCATAGGGACAGCTTCTTAGGCTACACCTTC. Translating it yields CASSHRDSFLGYTF.

This clonotype was counted at least ten times. The gene calls are TRBV12-3 or TRBV12-4 and TRBJ1-5; a possible D gene is TRBD1 (5 bases). V lost 6 bases and J lost 2, with 14 bases in between. The CDR3 is 15 amino acids. The DNA for the CDR3 is TGTGCCAGCAGCCTGGGGGGGGGAGGCAATCAGCCCCAGCATTTT. Translation gives CASSLGGGGNQPQHF.

This clonotype was counted ten times or more. This chain uses TRBV3-1 with TRBJ2-3, with no clear D. V gave up 1 base and J gave up 6 bases, with 8 bases separating them. CDR3 length: 13 amino acids. Germline V gives CDR1 LGHDT, CDR2 YNNKEL (reference sequence). In DNA form, the CDR3 reads TGTGCCAGCAGCCAAGGATTGAGGGATACGCAGTATTTT. Protein sequence: CASSQGLRDTQYF.

This clonotype was detected a few times. This chain links TRBV5-1 with TRBJ1-5, with 8 bases fitting TRBD1. CDR3 length: 14 amino acids. Germline trimming cut 1 base from V and 6 bases from J; bases unmatched to any gene: 3. From germline, CDR1 is SGHRS and CDR2 YFSETQ. The CDR3 here is CASSLTGGSQPQHF. CDR3 sequence (DNA): TGCGCCAGCAGCTTGACAGGGGGTAGTCAGCCCCAGCATTTT.

This clonotype came up many times. J is TRBJ2-7 and V is TRBV7-6; 9 bases match TRBD2. The CDR3 is made up of 15 amino acids. CDR1 SGHVS and CDR2 FNYEAQ come from the germline V gene. Trimming took 2 bases from V and 5 from J; bases not matched to a gene: 7. CDR3 in DNA: TGTGCCAGCAGCTTAAATAGCGGGAGTACACACGAGCAGTACTTC. Translation: CASSLNSGSTHEQYF. Full variable domain (outside the CDR3, taken from reference TRBV7-6 and TRBJ2-7): GAGVSQSPRYKVTKRGQDVALRCDPISGHVSLYWYRQALGQGPEFLTYFNYEAQQDKSGLPNDRFSAERPEGSISTLTIQRTEQRDSAMYRCASSLNSGSTHEQYFGPGTRLTVT.

This clonotype was found a few times. This chain links TRBV12-3 or TRBV12-4 with TRBJ1-4; 9 bases fit TRBD1. CDR3 length equals 14 residues. Trimming removed 3 bases from V and 10 bases from J; junction bases left unmatched: 6. The chain's CDR3 is CASSLLATGGKLFF. CDR3 DNA sequence: TGTGCCAGCAGTTTGTTGGCGACAGGGGGAAAACTGTTTTTT.

V gene TRBV2 combines with J gene TRBJ2-7, with 11 nucleotides matching TRBD2. The trim removed 3 bases at V and 3 bases at J, leaving 4 bases unmatched. The CDR3 sequence is 15 residues long. Germline loops: CDR1 SNHLY, CDR2 FYNNEI. The CDR3 DNA reads as TGTGCCAGCAGTGACAGACTAGCGGGGTACTACGAGCAGTACTTC. This translates into CASSDRLAGYYEQYF.

V is TRBV5-6 and J is TRBJ2-7; TRBD2 matches 10 bases. The CDR3 length is 17 residues. The germline V gene has CDR1 SGHDT and CDR2 YYEEEE. The V and J ends lost 3 bases and 7 bases, in that order; junction bases with no gene match: 16. The CDR3 bases are TGTGCCAGCAGCTCCCTAGGGGGCGTAGCGGGAGGACATGAGCAGTACTTC. It codes for CASSSLGGVAGGHEQYF.

The V call is TRBV7-6, the J call TRBJ2-4; D is uncertain. The CDR3 length is 14 residues. Germline V gene data show CDR1 as SGHVS and CDR2 as FNYEAQ. Trimming removed 0 bases from V and 0 bases from J, with 3 bases in between. The CDR3 protein is CASSLAVAKNIQYF. The CDR3 bases are TGTGCCAGCAGCTTAGCGGTAGCCAAAAACATTCAGTACTTC.

The chain employs TRBV6-1 and TRBJ1-4, with a possible D match to TRBD1 (5 bases). CDR3 length: 14 amino acids. Trimming cost V 7 bases and J 4 bases, with 13 bases left between them. CDR1 is MNHNS, CDR2 SASEGT, per germline. The CDR3 bases are TGTGCCAGCACTGCCGCCAGGGTTAATGAAAAACTGTTTTTT. It translates to CASTAARVNEKLFF.

The chain joins TRBV7-6 to TRBJ1-6; possible D gene TRBD1, 6 bases. The germline CDR1 and CDR2 sequences are SGHVS and FNYEAQ. The germline V and J ends were trimmed by 5 bases and 6 bases, with 14 bases remaining between them. This CDR3 is 15 amino acids long. The CDR3 DNA reads as TGTGCCAGCAGCCCCATGGACAGTCCTAATTCACCCCTCCACTTT. Its translation is CASSPMDSPNSPLHF. The full variable domain, rest sourced from reference TRBV7-6 and TRBJ1-6, is GAGVSQSPRYKVTKRGQDVALRCDPISGHVSLYWYRQALGQGPEFLTYFNYEAQQDKSGLPNDRFSAERPEGSISTLTIQRTEQRDSAMYRCASSPMDSPNSPLHFGNGTRLTVT.

Ten or more counts support this clonotype. V gene TRBV7-8 combines with J gene TRBJ2-5, with D unresolved. Trimming removed 5 bases from V and 7 bases from J, with 17 bases in between. CDR1 is SGHVS and CDR2 is FQNEAQ in the germline V gene. This CDR3 region has 14 residues. The CDR3 spells CASSVPALLGTQYF. CDR3 nucleotides: TGTGCCAGCAGCGTACCGGCCCTGCTGGGGACCCAGTACTTC.